This passage covers 7 T cell receptor beta chains from one sample sequenced in a study of Tregs in tolerant kidney transplant recipients. Only in-frame clones appear in the TCRdb table, and some are missing; sequencing was by immunoSEQ multiplex PCR. The sample has 100,000 to 150,000 clones; approximately 90% are singletons. The sample taken for sequencing was CD4+ T cells from blood. The receptors come from a human donor in good health.

In its sample, this clone was seen once. The chain couples TRBV5-1 to TRBJ1-1; D ambiguous. The length of the CDR3 is 13 residues. V was cut by 0 bases and J by 1 base, with 4 bases left in between. From germline, CDR1 is SGHRS and CDR2 YFSETQ. CDR3 amino acids: CASSLDPNTEAFF. The CDR3 bases are TGCGCCAGCAGCTTGGACCCGAACACTGAAGCTTTCTTT.

This chain connects TRBV9 to TRBJ2-1, with TRBD1 identical over 9 bases. Germline loops: CDR1 SGDLS, CDR2 YYNGEE. The V segment lost 4 bases and the J segment 4 bases; nucleotides outside the gene matches: 6. This CDR3 has 15 amino acids. The CDR3 sequence: CASSTSGTGYNEQFF. The CDR3 DNA reads as TGTGCCAGCAGCACATCCGGGACAGGGTACAATGAGCAGTTCTTC.

The V and J genes are TRBV19 and TRBJ1-1; TRBD1 agrees at 7 bases. V shed 6 bases and J 0 bases; nucleotides not matched to a gene: 7. Germline CDR1 and CDR2: LNHDA and SQIVND (reference sequence). This CDR3 spans 15 amino acids. CDR3 in amino acids: CASRDRFFMNTEAFF. The CDR3, as DNA: TGTGCCAGTAGGGACAGGTTTTTTATGAACACTGAAGCTTTCTTT.

V usage is TRBV2 and J usage is TRBJ2-5; possibly TRBD2 for D (6 bases). This CDR3 is 18 amino acids long. V lost 4 bases, J lost 1 base, and 22 bases lay in between. CDR1 is SNHLY, CDR2 FYNNEI, per germline. The CDR3 DNA reads as TGTGCCAGCAGTGCCCTCTTCGGGGATGATAGCGGCCAAGAGACCCAGTACTTC. Translating it yields CASSALFGDDSGQETQYF.

This chain connects TRBV6-6 to TRBJ1-5; TRBD1 matches at 9 bases. There are 14 residues in the CDR3. J was trimmed by 4 bases and V by 6 bases; bases with no gene match: 4. Germline V CDR1 and CDR2: MNHNY, SVGAGI (reference sequence). The CDR3 reads CASRQGARNQPQHF. The CDR3 nucleotides read TGTGCCAGCAGACAGGGGGCGAGGAATCAGCCCCAGCATTTT.

The chain carries TRBV7-6 and TRBJ2-7, with D tentatively TRBD2 (6 bases). From germline, CDR1 is SGHVS and CDR2 FNYEAQ. Trimming pared 4 bases from V and 6 bases from J, leaving 13 bases between. The CDR3 length is 13 residues. The CDR3 is CASSSLRGGEQYF. As DNA, the CDR3 is TGTGCCAGCAGCTCGCTGCGGGGCGGCGAGCAGTACTTC.

The chain combines TRBV12-5 with TRBJ2-5; weak D call: TRBD1 (5 bases). The CDR3 extends over 14 amino acids. In germline, CDR1 is LGHNT, CDR2 FRNRAP. Trimming took off 4 bases at V and 3 bases at J, with 12 bases between the two ends. CDR3 coding DNA: TGTGCTAGTGGTTCTTCGACAGTAGAAGAGACCCAGTACTTC. Its translation: CASGSSTVEETQYF.